The 25 T cell receptor beta chains reported below all come from one sample, sequenced in a study of vaccination and CD4 T cells after COVID-19. Antigen specificity for these receptors is unknown. The treatment was: approximately 11-day PBMC culture with coronavirus spike peptide pools or control peptides (ViraFEST assay). Oncomine TCR Beta short-read sequencing was applied to DNA from cultured CD4+ T cells. TCRdb re-called the PCR reads with MiXCR, one entry per CDR3 protein. The sample lists about 10,000 distinct CDR3 sequences; roughly 60% were seen once. The material sequenced was CD4+ T cells from blood, cultured in vitro. The receptors derive from a human donor who had recovered from COVID-19.

This rearrangement joins TRBV6-1 to TRBJ2-7; D is undetermined. Trimming pared 5 bases from V and 3 bases from J, leaving 20 bases between. Germline lookup yields CDR1 MNHNS and CDR2 SASEGT. The CDR3 loop spans 16 amino acids. CDR3 DNA sequence: TGTGCCAGCAGTACCCGATTACTGACCCAAAACTACGAGCAGTACTTC. Encoded protein: CASSTRLLTQNYEQYF.

The chain employs TRBV7-2 and TRBJ2-5; TRBD2 matches 10 bases. After removal of 1 base from V and 5 bases from J, the junction contained 10 bases not matched to a gene. Germline assignment: CDR1 SGHTA and CDR2 FQGNSA. The CDR3 has 17 amino acids. The CDR3 loop is CASSLGSSGGAIETQYF. The CDR3, as DNA: TGTGCCAGCAGCTTAGGATCCAGCGGGGGGGCGATCGAGACCCAGTACTTC. Supplemented by reference TRBV7-2 and TRBJ2-5, the full variable domain reads GAGVSQSPSNKVTEKGKDVELRCDPISGHTALYWYRQSLGQGLEFLIYFQGNSAPDKSGLPSDRFSAERTGGSVSTLTIQRTQQEDSAVYLCASSLGSSGGAIETQYFGPGTRLLVL.

V usage is TRBV28 and J usage is TRBJ2-7; the D call may be TRBD1 or TRBD2 (5 bases each). Per the germline V gene, CDR1 is MDHEN and CDR2 is SYDVKM. Trimming cost V 6 bases and J 2 bases, with 11 bases left between them. The CDR3 runs 13 residues. CDR3 region: CASSGTPTYEQYF. The CDR3 bases are TGTGCCAGCAGCGGGACGCCGACCTACGAGCAGTACTTC.

CDR3 sequence reads: CASSLTSGRYNEQFF. The CDR3 DNA sequence: TGTGCCAGCAGCCTCACTAGCGGGAGGTACAATGAGCAGTTCTTC. The chain has TRBV7-2 and TRBJ2-1, with 12 bases identical to TRBD2. V lost 5 bases and J lost 4; bases outside the gene matches: 3. This CDR3 is built from 15 residues. Germline CDR1 and CDR2: SGHTA and FQGNSA.

The chain has TRBV6-1 and TRBJ1-1; tentatively, D is TRBD1 (5 bases). Germline V lookup: CDR1 MNHNS, CDR2 SASEGT. Between the trimmed V and J ends, which lost 10 bases and 5 bases, there was a span of 14 bases. The CDR3 consists of 12 residues. For the CDR3, the DNA is TGTGCCACAACAGGCCTGGATACTGAAGCTTTCTTT. It specifies CATTGLDTEAFF.

The chain recombines TRBV5-6 with TRBJ1-2; TRBD1 is a possible D gene (6 bases). CDR3 length equals 13 residues. V lost 7 bases to trimming and J lost 6 bases, with 16 bases between them. CDR1 and CDR2 (germline): SGHDT, YYEEEE. In DNA, the CDR3 is TGTGCCAGCGCACAGGGTCCCCGGGATGGCTACACCTTC. Protein product: CASAQGPRDGYTF.

This clonotype was counted between two and nine times. CDR3 DNA sequence: TGTGCCAGCAGCTTAAAACAGGGGGCGAGCGGCTACACCTTC. Protein: CASSLKQGASGYTF. The rearrangement links TRBV7-9 to TRBJ1-2; 9 bases line up with TRBD1. With 2 bases clipped from V and 8 bases from J, the junction kept 6 bases outside the gene matches. The CDR3 runs to 14 residues. The V gene's germline CDR1 is SEHNR and CDR2 FQNEAQ (reference sequence). Full variable domain (outside the CDR3, taken from reference TRBV7-9 and TRBJ1-2): DTGVSQNPRHKITKRGQNVTFRCDPISEHNRLYWYRQTLGQGPEFLTYFQNEAQLEKSRLLSDRFSAERPKGSFSTLEIQRTEQGDSAMYLCASSLKQGASGYTFGSGTRLTVV.

The genes are TRBV11-3 and TRBJ1-6; no definite D call. Germline loops: CDR1 SGHNT, CDR2 YENEEA. V lost 1 base and J lost 7, with 14 bases in between. There are 16 residues in the CDR3. In DNA form, the CDR3 reads TGTGCCAGCAGCTTAGCCTTGAGTGCGACAAATTCACCCCTCCACTTT. Translating gives CASSLALSATNSPLHF.

The V and J genes are TRBV11-3 and TRBJ2-4, with 10 bases fitting TRBD1. This CDR3 region has 18 residues. The J segment lost 0 bases and the V segment lost 6 bases, leaving 11 bases of the junction unmatched. Looked up from germline, CDR1 is SGHNT and CDR2 is YENEEA. The CDR3 loop is CASRAGTGELLAKNIQYF. The CDR3 DNA follows: TGTGCCAGCAGAGCCGGGACAGGGGAGTTGCTAGCCAAAAACATTCAGTACTTC.

In this sample, this clonotype turned up a few times. The chain combines TRBV20-1 with TRBJ1-2, with 7 bases fitting TRBD1. Trimming cost V 6 bases and J 8 bases; bases outside gene matches: 9. Germline-derived CDR1 and CDR2 are DFQATT and SNEGSKA (reference sequence). The CDR3 is 12 residues long. CDR3 in DNA: TGCAGTGCCGCGACAGGGAAAAAGGGCTACACCTTC. Translated: CSAATGKKGYTF.

The J gene is TRBJ1-5, the V gene TRBV2, with TRBD1 matching 7 bases. The germline V gene has CDR1 SNHLY and CDR2 FYNNEI. The CDR3 runs to 14 residues. V was pared by 6 bases and J by 3 bases, with 5 bases of the junction left unmatched. Here the CDR3 reads CASSRGQPNQPQHF. CDR3 nucleotide sequence: TGTGCCAGCAGCCGGGGACAGCCCAATCAGCCCCAGCATTTT.

This chain links TRBV18 with TRBJ2-7; D is unresolved. Germline V lookup: CDR1 KGHSH, CDR2 LQKENI. This CDR3 is 14 amino acids long. The V end was cut by 4 bases, the J end by 4 bases, with 14 bases between. For the CDR3, the DNA is TGTGCCAGCTCACTGTCCCCCCGGAATTACGAGCAGTACTTC. It yields the protein CASSLSPRNYEQYF.

The chain couples TRBV7-2 to TRBJ1-3; D gene ambiguous. CDR1 and CDR2 from the germline V gene are SGHTA and FQGNSA. V was trimmed by 5 bases and J by 0 bases, leaving 5 bases between them. This CDR3 region has 13 residues. The CDR3, as DNA: TGTGCCAGCAGCCTCCTCTCTGGAAACACCATATATTTT. Translating it yields CASSLLSGNTIYF.

The J gene is TRBJ1-1, the V gene TRBV23-1; possibly TRBD1 for D (5 bases). TRBV23-1 is an open reading frame, and its role is uncertain. Trimming removed 10 bases from V and 4 bases from J, with 22 bases in between. This CDR3 region has 15 residues. CDR3 loop: CATNTNPGRGTEAFF. CDR3 sequence (DNA): TGCGCCACCAACACGAACCCGGGACGAGGCACTGAAGCTTTCTTT.

This clonotype was recorded a few times. The chain combines TRBV7-8 with TRBJ1-2; 10 bases line up with TRBD1. CDR1 is SGHVS and CDR2 is FQNEAQ in the germline V gene. V lost 6 bases and J lost 8; bases outside the gene matches: 6. The CDR3 has 13 amino acids. CDR3 DNA: TGTGCCAGCAGACGGGACAGGGGAGCCGGCTACACCTTC. It yields the protein CASRRDRGAGYTF.

The chain joins TRBV7-6 to TRBJ2-1, with a weak D call TRBD2 (7 bases). Germline CDR1 and CDR2: SGHVS and FNYEAQ. Trimming shortened V by 5 bases and J by 9 bases, and 20 bases separated the two germline ends. The CDR3 has 15 residues. In nucleotides, the CDR3 is TGTGCCAGCAGCCGAAGTTACACAGGGAGGGCTGAGCAGTTCTTC. This codes for CASSRSYTGRAEQFF.

The J gene is TRBJ1-6, the V gene TRBV9; a possible D gene is TRBD1 (5 bases). This CDR3 is 14 amino acids long. Trimming took 7 bases from V and 8 from J, leaving 16 bases between them. The germline V gene has CDR1 SGDLS and CDR2 YYNGEE. Here the CDR3 reads CASGAGLRDSPLHF. The CDR3 nucleotides read TGTGCCAGCGGGGCGGGGCTGAGGGATTCACCCCTCCACTTT.

This clonotype was recorded once. Likely a read error: the CDR3 ends without its conserved phenylalanine or tryptophan. The DNA is left out, because the CDR3 cannot be placed on it with certainty; the CDR3 is given as TCRdb lists it. The J gene is TRBJ1-2, the V gene TRBV21-1; whether TRBD1, the table's D call, matches the DNA was not checked. TRBV21-1 is designated a pseudogene. The CDR3 spans 13 residues, counting both ends. CDR3 residues: CASSKVGRGGYTL.

The V call is TRBV4-3, the J call TRBJ1-2, with D uncertain. There are 16 residues in the CDR3. The V end was cut by 0 bases, the J end by 5 bases, with 16 bases between. Germline CDR1 is LGHNA and CDR2 is YSLEER. The CDR3: CASSQDLTPLTYGYTF. The CDR3 nucleotides read TGCGCCAGCAGCCAAGACCTGACACCATTAACTTATGGCTACACCTTC.

By frequency in the sample, this clonotype is large. The chain recombines TRBV12-3 or TRBV12-4 with TRBJ2-1; D unresolved. This CDR3 contains 12 residues. V was cut by 5 bases and J by 8 bases, with 10 bases left in between. The CDR3 sequence is CASSPVGYEQFF. The DNA for the CDR3 is TGTGCCAGCAGTCCTGTGGGATATGAGCAGTTCTTC.

The chain uses TRBV7-2 and TRBJ1-2; D is unresolved. The V gene lost 0 bases and the J gene lost 8 bases, with 10 bases spanning the gap. The CDR3 consists of 13 residues. CDR1 and CDR2 from the germline V gene are SGHTA and FQGNSA. The CDR3 protein is CASSLAPVRGYTF. DNA for the CDR3: TGTGCCAGCAGCTTAGCTCCGGTGCGAGGCTACACCTTC. The full variable domain, rest sourced from reference TRBV7-2 and TRBJ1-2, is GAGVSQSPSNKVTEKGKDVELRCDPISGHTALYWYRQSLGQGLEFLIYFQGNSAPDKSGLPSDRFSAERTGGSVSTLTIQRTQQEDSAVYLCASSLAPVRGYTFGSGTRLTVV.

V usage is TRBV6-1 and J usage is TRBJ1-5; D call uncertain. There are 13 residues in the CDR3. Trimming stripped 2 bases from V and 8 bases from J, with 10 bases between. Per the germline V gene, CDR1 is MNHNS and CDR2 is SASEGT. The chain's CDR3 is CASSEWGREPQHF. CDR3 sequence (DNA): TGTGCCAGCAGTGAATGGGGTCGGGAGCCCCAGCATTTT.

The chain recombines TRBV18 with TRBJ1-2; TRBD1 matches at 11 bases. The CDR3 covers 17 residues. V gave up 6 bases and J gave up 1 base; unmatched junction bases: 10. Germline V gene sequence: CDR1 KGHSH, CDR2 LQKENI. CDR3 region: CASSHRGQGASNYGYTF. The CDR3 DNA sequence: TGTGCCAGCTCCCACCGAGGACAGGGGGCGAGTAACTATGGCTACACCTTC.

V is TRBV30 and J is TRBJ1-2; D not certain. The CDR3 is made up of 14 amino acids. V shed 1 base and J shed 0 bases, with 9 bases lying between them. Per the germline V gene, CDR1 is GTSNPN and CDR2 is SVGIG (reference sequence). Here the CDR3 DNA reads TGTGCCTGGAGTGACGGACCGCCTAACTATGGCTACACCTTC. Translation: CAWSDGPPNYGYTF.

The CDR3 bases are TGTGCCAGCAGTGGGAGGACAGGGGATGAAAAACTGTTTTTT. This sequence encodes CASSGRTGDEKLFF. The V gene is TRBV6-1, the J gene TRBJ1-4; 9 nucleotides agree with TRBD1. The V and J ends lost 4 bases and 6 bases, in that order; junction bases with no gene match: 3. CDR3 size: 14 residues. The germline CDR1 and CDR2 sequences are MNHNS and SASEGT.